This TCR beta chain was captured by sequencing in a study of cytomegalovirus exposure and HLA in healthy donors. The PCR was carried out with 60 Vbeta primers and 13 Jbeta primers. The protocol was immunoSEQ multiplex PCR, while the TCRdb copy is restricted to in-frame clones and leaves out a portion. The table shows some 98,000 clones, with about two thirds occurring only once. Notes on this clone: No antigen is known for it.

The germline V gene encodes CDR1 SEHNR and CDR2 FQNEAQ (reference sequence). V shed 4 bases and J 6 bases; nucleotides not matched to a gene: 13. The CDR3 is made up of 19 amino acids. General observations from the study: Sequencing had likely introduced a cluster of highly shared sequence variants as an artifact. Associated with cytomegalovirus, according to the listing, were approximately 160 TCR beta chains. Among the most significant clusters, several appeared linked to common viral pathogens in a later analysis. Among immune exposure information, only CMV serostatus was available.

Sequenced material: PBMCs. The receptor was isolated from a man in his fifties or sixties in good health and CMV-seronegative. This chain connects TRBV7-9 to TRBJ2-2; 14 nucleotides agree with TRBD2. The CDR3 is CASSSPGRTSGRKAGELFF. The CDR3 bases are TGTGCCAGCAGCTCTCCCGGCCGGACTAGCGGGAGGAAGGCCGGGGAGCTGTTTTTT. Full variable domain (remainder filled in from reference TRBV7-9 and TRBJ2-2): DTGVSQNPRHKITKRGQNVTFRCDPISEHNRLYWYRQTLGQGPEFLTYFQNEAQLEKSRLLSDRFSAERPKGSFSTLEIQRTEQGDSAMYLCASSSPGRTSGRKAGELFFGEGSRLTVL.